What follows is one TCR beta chain and its context. These data belong to a study of regulatory T cells in long-lasting Graves disease. Arm-PCR of CDR3 regions and iRepertoire HTBI primers were the basis on which TCR beta libraries were built. TCRdb reanalysed the multiplex PCR reads using MiXCR and keeps one entry per CDR3 protein. The sample yields 350,000 to 450,000 distinct CDR3 sequences, around 21% seen once. The time point denotes: persistent/refractory GD, antithyroid drugs over 5 years with positive TRAb. Scientists built the TCR library using RNA that was extracted from PBMCs. EDTA tubes received about 9.3 milliliters of collected peripheral blood. This receptor was taken from a female donor with Graves disease. Sample: peripheral blood mononuclear cells (PBMCs), taken when the disease was refractory, from a patient treated with antithyroid drugs.

CDR3 DNA: TGCAGTGCCCCGGGACTAAACACAGATACGCAGTATTTT. Translated, it gives CSAPGLNTDTQYF. The gene calls are TRBV20-1 and TRBJ2-3, with TRBD2 matching over 7 bases. Germline values: CDR1 DFQATT, CDR2 SNEGSKA (reference sequence). The CDR3 consists of 13 residues. After removal of 6 bases from V and 2 bases from J, the junction contained 5 bases not matched to a gene.